This T cell receptor beta chain stems from a study of breast tumors, draining lymph nodes, adjacent tissues listed by TCRdb under 2016. Regarding the research as a whole: In breast cancer patients, the study compared the TCR beta repertoires of tumor, adjacent nontumor tissue and axillary lymph nodes. In human breast cancer, the study set out to assess how tumor, surrounding tissue and draining lymph node repertoires relate to one another and whether T cells might be exchanged between them.

The lymph node samples were taken from the axillary draining lymph nodes of breast cancer patients. These reads were obtained on an Illumina HiSeq 2000. TCR beta chain libraries were generated through multiplex PCR amplification. The amplified TCR beta chain products were analyzed by high-throughput sequencing. TCRdb reran the public reads through fastp at Q25 and MiXCR, keeping productive beta chains. Entries that share a CDR3 protein sequence are merged under the most common genes and DNA. This sample comprises about 270,000 distinct CDR3 sequences, 30% to 35% of them detected only once. The ten largest clones capture approximately 1% of the sample. The count of this clonotype is one. Its antigen is not yet known. No much larger clone is present one base from it, and per-base qualities are unavailable. One read gives only weak evidence. The full study reports these points: Tumor and nontumor tissue repertoires were found to be significantly more similar in luminal-like than in basal-like breast cancer. Tumors showed preferential V and J gene usage, and their T-cell repertoire diversity fell below that of lymph nodes yet above that of nontumor tissue. A scenario in which most tumor T cells derive from the lymph node and then expand within tumor tissue was judged to be consistent with the data. Rather than being directly demonstrated, the conclusion that tumor T cells originate in lymph nodes was presented as consistent with a hypothesis.

The sequence was collected from a female donor with breast cancer. Some clones in this sample may be carry-over from other donors' samples. Sequencing was carried out using axillary lymph node tissue.

At the DNA level, the sequence is TGTGCCAGCAGCTTAGGCGGGTTGGGGCCGACAGATACGCAGTATTTT. Translated, this is CASSLGGLGPTDTQYF. The chain is assembled from TRBV7-9 and TRBJ2-3, with the D call tentatively TRBD1 or TRBD2, each fitting 5 bases. The V and J ends are trimmed by 1 base and 3 bases, leaving 14 bases between them. The CDR3 has 16 amino acids, counting the end cysteine and phenylalanine. The entry retains the CDR3 DNA only, 48 bases that are in frame from base 1. Via the germline V gene (reference sequence), CDR1 is SEHNR and CDR2 FQNEAQ. Here the CDR3 is joined to the reference TRBV7-9 and TRBJ2-3 genes, and the full variable domain is: DTGVSQNPRHKITKRGQNVTFRCDPISEHNRLYWYRQTLGQGPEFLTYFQNEAQLEKSRLLSDRFSAERPKGSFSTLEIQRTEQGDSAMYLCASSLGGLGPTDTQYFGPGTRLTVL.